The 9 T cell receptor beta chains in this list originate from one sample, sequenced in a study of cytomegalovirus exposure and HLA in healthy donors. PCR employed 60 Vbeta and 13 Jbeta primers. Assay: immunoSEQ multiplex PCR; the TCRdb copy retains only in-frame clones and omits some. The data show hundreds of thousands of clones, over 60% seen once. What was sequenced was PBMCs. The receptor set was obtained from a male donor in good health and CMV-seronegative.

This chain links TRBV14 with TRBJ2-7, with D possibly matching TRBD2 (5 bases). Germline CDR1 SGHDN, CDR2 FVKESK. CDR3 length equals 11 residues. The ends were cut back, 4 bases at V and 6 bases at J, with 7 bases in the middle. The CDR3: CASSRAGEQYF. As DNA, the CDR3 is TGTGCCAGCAGCCGGGCGGGCGAGCAGTACTTC.

The CDR3 DNA is TGTGCCAGTAGTAGGACAGACTATGGCTACACCTTC. It is translated as CASSRTDYGYTF. This chain joins TRBV19 and TRBJ1-2; TRBD1 is a possible D gene (6 bases). CDR3 length: 12 amino acids. Per germline, CDR1 LNHDA and CDR2 SQIVND (reference sequence). V shed 4 bases and J shed 3 bases, with 6 bases lying between them.

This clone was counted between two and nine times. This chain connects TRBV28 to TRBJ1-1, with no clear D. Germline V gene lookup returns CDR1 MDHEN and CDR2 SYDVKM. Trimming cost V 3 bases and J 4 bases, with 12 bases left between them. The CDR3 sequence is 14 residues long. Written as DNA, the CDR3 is TGTGCCAGCAGTTTGATGGGGAGTCTCACTGAAGCTTTCTTT. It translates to CASSLMGSLTEAFF.

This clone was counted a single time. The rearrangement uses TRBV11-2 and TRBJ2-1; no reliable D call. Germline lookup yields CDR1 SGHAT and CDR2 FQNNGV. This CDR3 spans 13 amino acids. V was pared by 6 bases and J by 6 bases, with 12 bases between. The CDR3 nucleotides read TGTGCCAGCAGTCACGAACGGGTCAATGAGCAGTTCTTC. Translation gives CASSHERVNEQFF.

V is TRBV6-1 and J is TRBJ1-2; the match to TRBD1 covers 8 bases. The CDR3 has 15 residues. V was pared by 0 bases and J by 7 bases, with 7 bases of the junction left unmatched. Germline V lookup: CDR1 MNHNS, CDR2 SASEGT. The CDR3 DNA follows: TGTGCCAGCAGTGAAGCTGAGGAACAGGGGGTTGGCTACACCTTC. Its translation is CASSEAEEQGVGYTF.

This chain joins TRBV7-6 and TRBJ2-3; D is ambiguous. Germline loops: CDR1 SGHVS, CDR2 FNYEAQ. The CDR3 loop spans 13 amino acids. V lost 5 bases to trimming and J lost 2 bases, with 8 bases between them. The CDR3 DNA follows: TGTGCCAGCAGCGGTCAACACACAGATACGCAGTATTTT. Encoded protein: CASSGQHTDTQYF.

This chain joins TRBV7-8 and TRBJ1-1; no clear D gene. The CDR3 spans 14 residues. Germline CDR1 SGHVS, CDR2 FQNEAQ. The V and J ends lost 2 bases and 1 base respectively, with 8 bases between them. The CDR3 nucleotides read TGTGCCAGCAGCTTACGACGGGGGAACACTGAAGCTTTCTTT. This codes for CASSLRRGNTEAFF.

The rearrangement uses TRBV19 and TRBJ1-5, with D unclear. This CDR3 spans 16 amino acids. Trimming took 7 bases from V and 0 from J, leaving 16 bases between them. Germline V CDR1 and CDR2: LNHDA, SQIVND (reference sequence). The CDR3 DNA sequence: TGTGCCAGTACCCCCAAGGAGAGGATTAGCAATCAGCCCCAGCATTTT. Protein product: CASTPKERISNQPQHF.

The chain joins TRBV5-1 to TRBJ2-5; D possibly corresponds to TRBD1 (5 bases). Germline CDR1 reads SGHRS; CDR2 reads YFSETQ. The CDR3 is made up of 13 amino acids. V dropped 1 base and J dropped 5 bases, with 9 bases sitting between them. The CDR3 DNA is TGCGCCAGCAGCTTGAGACAGCTGGAGACCCAGTACTTC. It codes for CASSLRQLETQYF.